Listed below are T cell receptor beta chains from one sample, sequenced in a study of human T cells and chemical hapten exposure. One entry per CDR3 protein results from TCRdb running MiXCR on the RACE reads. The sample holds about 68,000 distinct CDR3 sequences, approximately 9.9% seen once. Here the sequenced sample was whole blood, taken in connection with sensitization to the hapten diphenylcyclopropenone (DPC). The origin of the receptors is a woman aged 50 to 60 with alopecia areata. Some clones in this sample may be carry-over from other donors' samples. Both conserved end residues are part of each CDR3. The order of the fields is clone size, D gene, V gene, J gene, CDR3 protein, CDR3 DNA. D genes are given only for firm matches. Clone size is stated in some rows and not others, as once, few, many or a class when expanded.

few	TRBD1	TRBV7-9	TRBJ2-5	CASSHGDRMSGKTQYF	TGTGCCAGCAGCCATGGGGACAGGATGAGTGGAAAGACCCAGTACTTC
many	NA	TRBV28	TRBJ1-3	CASRGFGGFSGNTIYF	TGTGCCAGCAGGGGGTTCGGGGGATTCTCTGGAAACACCATATATTTT
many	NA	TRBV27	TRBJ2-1	CASSLVQGNEQFF	TGTGCCAGCAGTTTAGTACAGGGCAATGAGCAGTTCTTC
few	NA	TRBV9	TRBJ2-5	CASSVGTTSIQETQYF	TGTGCCAGCAGCGTAGGGACTACCTCAATTCAAGAGACCCAGTACTTC
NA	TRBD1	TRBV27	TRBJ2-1	CASTSWAQGADEQFF	TGTGCCAGCACCTCCTGGGCGCAGGGGGCAGATGAGCAGTTCTTC
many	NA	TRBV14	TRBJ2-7	CASGQGQVGGDEQYF	TGTGCCAGCGGCCAGGGACAAGTCGGAGGGGACGAGCAGTACTTC
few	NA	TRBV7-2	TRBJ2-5	CASSRGRETQYF	TGTGCCAGCAGTCGGGGGCGTGAGACCCAGTACTTC
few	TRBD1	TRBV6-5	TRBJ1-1	CASSYRQGKAEAFF	TGTGCCAGCAGCTACCGACAGGGGAAAGCTGAAGCTTTCTTT
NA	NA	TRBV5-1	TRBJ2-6	CASSLATVTWGANVLTF	TGCGCCAGCAGCTTGGCGACGGTCACTTGGGGGGCCAACGTCCTGACTTTC
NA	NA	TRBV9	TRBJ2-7	CASSVAEPWGEQYF	TGTGCCAGCAGCGTAGCTGAACCCTGGGGAGAGCAGTACTTC
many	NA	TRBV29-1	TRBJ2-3	CSGTGWGDTQYF	TGCAGCGGTACGGGATGGGGAGATACGCAGTATTTT
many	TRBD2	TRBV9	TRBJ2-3	CASSVDAGGYTDTQYF	TGTGCCAGCAGCGTAGACGCCGGGGGGTACACAGATACGCAGTATTTT
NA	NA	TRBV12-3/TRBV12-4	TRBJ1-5	CASSFRAAFNQPQHF	TGTGCCAGCAGTTTTAGAGCGGCGTTCAATCAGCCCCAGCATTTT
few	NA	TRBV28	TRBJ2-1	CASSQRAEQFF	TGTGCCAGCAGTCAAAGGGCTGAGCAGTTCTTC
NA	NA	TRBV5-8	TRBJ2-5	CASSFYGTQYF	TGTGCCAGCAGCTTCTATGGGACCCAGTACTTC
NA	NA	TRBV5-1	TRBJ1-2	CASSLGPVYGYTF	TGCGCCAGCAGCTTGGGTCCAGTCTATGGCTACACCTTC
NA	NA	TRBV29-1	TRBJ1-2	CSVEDRRDYGYTF	TGCAGCGTTGAAGACAGGCGAGACTATGGCTACACCTTC
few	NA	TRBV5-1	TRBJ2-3	CASSFTGVKSADTQYF	TGCGCCAGCAGCTTCACGGGGGTTAAGTCCGCAGATACGCAGTATTTT
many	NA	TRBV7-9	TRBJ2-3	CASSLAVGSTDTQYF	TGTGCCAGCAGCTTAGCGGTGGGGAGCACAGATACGCAGTATTTT
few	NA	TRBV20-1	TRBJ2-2	CSAPSETANTGELFF	TGCAGTGCTCCTTCGGAGACAGCGAACACCGGGGAGCTGTTTTTT
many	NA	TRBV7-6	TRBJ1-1	CASSLVGAGSFTEAFF	TGTGCCAGCAGCTTAGTTGGGGCAGGGAGCTTCACTGAAGCTTTCTTT
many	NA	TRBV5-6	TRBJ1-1	CASSRRDGREAFF	TGTGCCAGCAGCCGGCGGGACGGAAGAGAAGCTTTCTTT
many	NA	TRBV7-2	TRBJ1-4	CASSFGQATNEKLFF	TGTGCCAGCAGCTTCGGACAAGCAACTAATGAAAAACTGTTTTTT
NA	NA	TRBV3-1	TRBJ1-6	CASSQGGTDSPLHF	TGTGCCAGCAGCCAGGGAGGGACTGATTCACCCCTCCACTTT
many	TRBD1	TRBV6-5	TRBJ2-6	CASTQGQGYYSGANVLTF	TGTGCCAGCACCCAGGGACAGGGGTACTATTCTGGGGCCAACGTCCTGACTTTC
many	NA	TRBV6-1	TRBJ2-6	CASSDFRITGANVLTF	TGTGCCAGCAGTGATTTTCGGATTACTGGGGCCAACGTCCTGACTTTC